A single sample gave rise to the 20 T cell receptor beta chains below, sequenced in a study of CD8 T cells in Susac syndrome. With random hexamers, roughly 0.5 to 1 ug RNA was reverse transcribed. TCRdb ran MiXCR on the immunoSEQ multiplex PCR reads and lists one entry per CDR3 protein. Among roughly 150,000 distinct CDR3 sequences listed, approximately 95% were seen once. The sample consisted of CD4+ T cells from PBMCs. Receptor source: a human donor with Susac syndrome.

The V call is TRBV13, the J call TRBJ1-1; no firm D call. The germline gives CDR1 PRHDT, CDR2 FYEKMQ (reference sequence). Trimming took off 0 bases at V and 6 bases at J, with 8 bases between the two ends. This CDR3 is built from 13 residues. CDR3 DNA sequence: TGTGCCAGCAGCTTAGGCCGGCTGGCTGAAGCTTTCTTT. This gives the protein CASSLGRLAEAFF. The complete variable domain, with remaining parts taken from reference TRBV13 and TRBJ1-1, reads AAGVIQSPRHLIKEKRETATLKCYPIPRHDTVYWYQQGPGQDPQFLISFYEKMQSDKGSIPDRFSAQQFSDYHSELNMSSLELGDSALYFCASSLGRLAEAFFGQGTRLTVV.

V and J are TRBV4-1 and TRBJ2-3; D is tentatively TRBD1 or TRBD2 (6 bases each). V was cut by 4 bases and J by 0 bases, with 14 bases left in between. CDR3 length: 16 residues. Germline lookup yields CDR1 MGHRA and CDR2 YSYEKL. The CDR3 DNA reads as TGCGCCAGCAGCCCCCTGGGGGGCGGGAGCACAGATACGCAGTATTTT. Its protein product is CASSPLGGGSTDTQYF.

CDR3 protein: CASSPDTNTEAFF. CDR3 coding DNA: TGTGCCAGCAGTCCAGATACCAACACTGAAGCTTTCTTT. The V and J genes are TRBV25-1 and TRBJ1-1; no clear D. From germline, CDR1 is MGHDK and CDR2 SYGVNS. There are 13 residues in the CDR3. Trimming took 5 bases from V and 2 from J, leaving 9 bases between them. Looking up the rest from reference TRBV25-1 and TRBJ1-1 gives the full variable domain: EADIYQTPRYLVIGTGKKITLECSQTMGHDKMYWYQQDPGMELHLIHYSYGVNSTEKGDLSSESTVSRIRTEHFPLTLESARPSHTSQYLCASSPDTNTEAFFGQGTRLTVV.

J is TRBJ2-2 and V is TRBV7-9, with TRBD2 identical over 11 bases. From germline, CDR1 is SEHNR and CDR2 FQNEAQ (reference sequence). Trimming removed 5 bases from V and 1 base from J; junction bases left unmatched: 3. This CDR3 spans 16 amino acids. The CDR3: CASSALAGGNTGELFF. The CDR3 coding sequence is TGTGCCAGCAGCGCCCTAGCGGGGGGGAACACCGGGGAGCTGTTTTTT.

A single count supports this clonotype. The J gene is TRBJ1-1, the V gene TRBV20-1, with TRBD1 as a possible D gene (5 bases). CDR1 and CDR2 (germline): DFQATT, SNEGSKA (reference sequence). The CDR3 covers 14 residues. V was shortened by 0 bases and J by 2 bases, with 10 bases between the two germline ends. The CDR3 DNA follows: TGCAGTGCTAGAGACCAAAGGGGAAACACTGAAGCTTTCTTT. Protein sequence: CSARDQRGNTEAFF.

The rearrangement links TRBV4-1 to TRBJ2-5; D ambiguous. This CDR3 is built from 14 residues. Per germline, CDR1 MGHRA and CDR2 YSYEKL. V shed 3 bases and J shed 7 bases, with 15 bases lying between them. This chain's CDR3 is CASSQSSSQVTQYF. CDR3 nucleotides: TGCGCCAGCAGCCAGTCGTCAAGCCAGGTGACCCAGTACTTC.

The chain uses TRBV12-3 or TRBV12-4 and TRBJ2-5; a possible D gene is TRBD2 (6 bases). Trimming removed 0 bases from V and 4 bases from J, with 15 bases in between. This CDR3 contains 16 residues. The CDR3 DNA reads TGTGCCAGCAGTTTAGCGGGGCGGGGAGGAGGAGAGACCCAGTACTTC. This codes for CASSLAGRGGGETQYF.

This chain joins TRBV29-1 and TRBJ1-4; weak D call: TRBD1 (6 bases). The CDR3 is 12 residues long. V was clipped by 6 bases and J by 2 bases, with 7 bases between them. Germline-derived CDR1 and CDR2 are SQVTM and ANQGSEA. The CDR3, as DNA: TGCAGCGTGGGACATACTAATGAAAAACTGTTTTTT. Protein: CSVGHTNEKLFF.

This clonotype was seen once. The J gene is TRBJ2-4, the V gene TRBV25-1; the D call may be TRBD1 or TRBD2 (5 bases each). Trimming cost V 4 bases and J 2 bases, with 12 bases left between them. Germline-derived CDR1 and CDR2 are MGHDK and SYGVNS. The CDR3 runs 15 residues. CDR3 DNA: TGTGCCAGCAGTGCCCCAGGGACGTCCAAAAACATTCAGTACTTC. Its translation is CASSAPGTSKNIQYF.

This clonotype was seen a single time. The chain uses TRBV19 and TRBJ2-7; D is uncertain. The CDR3 contains 13 residues. Trimming removed 4 bases at V and 5 bases at J, with 12 bases between. Germline V CDR1 and CDR2: LNHDA, SQIVND (reference sequence). CDR3 DNA: TGTGCCAGTAGTACTCATCTGCGGAACGAGCAGTACTTC. Translated: CASSTHLRNEQYF.

The rearrangement links TRBV3-1 to TRBJ2-5; 13 bases are a match to TRBD2. Germline values: CDR1 LGHDT, CDR2 YNNKEL (reference sequence). This CDR3 spans 18 amino acids. With 6 bases clipped from V and 5 bases from J, the junction kept 15 bases outside the gene matches. CDR3 sequence (DNA): TGTGCCAGCAGACGCTGGACTAGCGGGGGCTTCGTGCGGGAGACCCAGTACTTC. Translation gives CASRRWTSGGFVRETQYF.

This clonotype appeared once. V usage is TRBV23-1 and J usage is TRBJ1-2; TRBD1 matches at 7 bases. TRBV23-1 is reported as an ORF; its role is uncertain. The ends lost 0 bases at V and 2 bases at J; junction bases unmatched: 6. This CDR3 is built from 16 residues. The CDR3 loop is CASSQSRDSYNYGYTF. The CDR3 nucleotides read TGCGCCAGCAGTCAATCGAGGGACAGCTACAACTATGGCTACACCTTC.

The chain recombines TRBV29-1 with TRBJ2-1; no clear D. V was cut by 7 bases and J by 0 bases, with 7 bases left in between. There are 12 residues in the CDR3. Germline V CDR1 and CDR2: SQVTM, ANQGSEA. As DNA, the CDR3 is TGCAGCGCCCTCGCCTCCTACAATGAGCAGTTCTTC. Amino acids: CSALASYNEQFF.

The chain is built from TRBV12-5 and TRBJ2-5; TRBD1 might be the D (5 bases). CDR1 LGHNT and CDR2 FRNRAP come from the germline V gene. The CDR3 sequence is 14 residues long. The V and J ends lost 5 bases and 1 base respectively, with 11 bases between them. As DNA, the CDR3 is TGTGCTAGTGGTCTCTCAGGGTCCCAAGAGACCCAGTACTTC. This encodes CASGLSGSQETQYF.

The rearrangement links TRBV11-2 to TRBJ2-7, with 10 bases identical to TRBD1. Per the germline V gene, CDR1 is SGHAT and CDR2 is FQNNGV. J lost 2 bases, V lost 5 bases, and 9 bases had no gene match. This CDR3 is 16 amino acids long. CDR3 sequence reads: CASSPTGGQGPYEQYF. The CDR3 bases are TGTGCCAGCAGCCCCACTGGGGGACAGGGGCCCTACGAGCAGTACTTC.

The chain recombines TRBV20-1 with TRBJ1-6; 7 bases agree with TRBD1. This CDR3 is built from 14 residues. Losses at the gene ends were 3 bases for V and 9 bases for J; bases not matched to a gene: 8. Germline loops: CDR1 DFQATT, CDR2 SNEGSKA (reference sequence). The CDR3 region is CSARGTGDGSPLHF. For the CDR3, the DNA is TGCAGTGCTAGGGGTACAGGGGATGGTTCACCCCTCCACTTT.

This clonotype has just one count. This chain joins TRBV20-1 and TRBJ2-3; D uncertain. The CDR3 totals 13 residues. CDR1 is DFQATT and CDR2 is SNEGSKA in the germline V gene (reference sequence). V lost 3 bases, J lost 4 bases, and 11 bases lay in between. The CDR3 DNA is TGCAGTGCTAGCTCTGCCCAGGCAGATACGCAGTATTTT. Protein: CSASSAQADTQYF.

V and J are TRBV15 and TRBJ1-6; 10 nucleotides align to TRBD1. V was pared by 7 bases and J by 10 bases, with 7 bases of the junction left unmatched. The CDR3 contains 14 residues. Germline CDR1 and CDR2: LNHNV and YYDKDF (reference sequence). The CDR3 region is CATTPGQGNSPLHF. The CDR3 DNA reads as TGTGCCACCACACCGGGACAGGGGAACTCACCCCTCCACTTT.

V is TRBV6-1 and J is TRBJ2-2; maybe TRBD2 (5 bases). With 8 bases removed from V and 0 bases from J, the gap between germline ends came to 19 bases. Per the germline V gene, CDR1 is MNHNS and CDR2 is SASEGT. The CDR3 spans 17 residues. The CDR3 DNA sequence: TGTGCCAGCTCCCGAGGGCATCTAACCCCGAACACCGGGGAGCTGTTTTTT. This gives the protein CASSRGHLTPNTGELFF.

The chain recombines TRBV20-1 with TRBJ1-6; TRBD1 might be the D (5 bases). V was trimmed by 3 bases and J by 16 bases, leaving 13 bases between them. CDR1 and CDR2 (germline): DFQATT, SNEGSKA (reference sequence). The CDR3 spans 11 residues. DNA of the CDR3: TGCAGTGCTAGGACAGAGACGAGACTCCACTTT. This gives the protein CSARTETRLHF.